This note documents a single T cell receptor (beta chain) sequence. The data were obtained in a study of blood T cell repertoires in COVID-19. Clones were read by immunoSEQ multiplex PCR, and TCRdb kept only the in-frame ones, dropping some. The sample lists some 270,000 clones, roughly nine tenths seen once, with under 2.5% in the top ten. Trimming removed 7 bases from V and 3 bases from J; junction bases left unmatched: 7. The length of the CDR3 is 14 residues. The germline gives CDR1 SNHLY, CDR2 FYNNEI. The TCR sequence derives from a man aged 50-60 years with acute or convalescent COVID-19. The genes are TRBV2 and TRBJ1-1; 8 bases line up with TRBD1. The sample consisted of peripheral blood. The CDR3, as DNA: TGTGCCAGCATTTCGGGACAGGTGTACACTGAAGCTTTCTTT. This sequence encodes CASISGQVYTEAFF.